This T cell receptor beta chain was sequenced for a study of T cell responses to AZD1222 COVID-19 vaccine. The study, taken as a whole, reports: With dominance at 160-218 and 743-854, vaccine-associated CD4 TCRs spanned spike.

The germline V and J ends were trimmed by 2 bases and 4 bases, with 2 bases remaining between them. The CDR3 has 11 residues. CDR1 is SEHNR, CDR2 FQNEAQ, per germline (reference sequence). This clone was counted only a few times. The antigen is undetermined. TCRdb keeps only in-frame clones here, not all; method: immunoSEQ multiplex PCR. The table has about 110,000 clones, nearly 90% seen once. The chain uses TRBV7-9 and TRBJ2-5, with no clear D. This material consisted of peripheral blood, taken on day 0 of AZD1222 vaccination. This TCR was recovered from an adult in good health. For the CDR3, the DNA is TGTGCCAGCAGCTTACTAGAGACCCAGTACTTC. Translated, it gives CASSLLETQYF.